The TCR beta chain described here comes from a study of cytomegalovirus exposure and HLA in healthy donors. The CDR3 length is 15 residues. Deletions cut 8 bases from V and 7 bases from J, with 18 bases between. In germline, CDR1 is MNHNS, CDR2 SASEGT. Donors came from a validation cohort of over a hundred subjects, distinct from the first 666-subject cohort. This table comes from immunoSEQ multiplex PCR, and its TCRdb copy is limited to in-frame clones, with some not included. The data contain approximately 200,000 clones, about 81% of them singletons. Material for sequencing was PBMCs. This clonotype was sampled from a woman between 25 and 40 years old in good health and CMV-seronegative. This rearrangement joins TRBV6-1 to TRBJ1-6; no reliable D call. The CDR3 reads CASRGTGRSNSPLHF. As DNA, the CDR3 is TGTGCCAGCCGAGGCACGGGGAGGTCCAATTCACCCCTCCACTTT.